This passage covers 5 T cell receptor beta chains from one sample sequenced in a study of shared clonotypes between healthy human individuals (dated by TCRdb to 2020 to 2022). Libraries came from the immunoSEQ multiplex PCR assay. TCRdb took over this immuneACCESS table, retaining in-frame rearrangements with V and J assigned. Such tables are incomplete; in checked studies, under half of the missing clones stem from an unresolved V gene, and the remainder is unexplained. The sample has 2 million to 3 million clones on record, approximately 94% of them singletons. Clones ranked in the top ten supply about 0.38% of the sample. Specimen: naive CD4+ T cells from PBMCs. The sample's cell subset or site, from its label and the paper: CD45RA+ positively selected. These receptors were taken from a young man in good health. Some clones in this sample may be carry-over from other donors' samples.

The V gene is TRBV7-2, the J gene TRBJ2-3; D remains ambiguous. Germline CDR1 and CDR2: SGHTA and FQGNSA. The CDR3 covers 13 residues. The ends were cut back, 6 bases at V and 12 bases at J, with 19 bases in the middle. The CDR3 nucleotides are TGTGCCAGCAGGCCCCCCTCTGACGGCGGTCAGTATTTT. It specifies CASRPPSDGGQYF.

The chain is built from TRBV5-4 and TRBJ2-7; TRBD2 agrees at 8 bases. This CDR3 has 15 amino acids. Germline V CDR1 and CDR2: SGHNT, YYREEE (reference sequence). After removal of 1 base from V and 3 bases from J, the junction contained 6 bases not matched to a gene. CDR3 nucleotide sequence: TGTGCCAGCAGCTTGCAGCCGGGAGGGTACTACGAGCAGTACTTC. Its protein is CASSLQPGGYYEQYF.

The chain employs TRBV9 and TRBJ2-1; 9 positions agree with TRBD2. The CDR3 consists of 16 residues. Germline values: CDR1 SGDLS, CDR2 YYNGEE. V trimming: 0 bases; J trimming: 6 bases; junction bases outside the gene matches: 7. In nucleotides, the CDR3 is TGTGCCAGCAGCGTAGGCTTCGCGGGAGGGGCCAATGAGCAGTTCTTC. It specifies CASSVGFAGGANEQFF.

This clone occurred once. V and J are TRBV6-6 and TRBJ1-6, with D perhaps matching TRBD1 (5 bases). The CDR3 contains 13 residues. CDR1 MNHNY and CDR2 SVGAGI come from the germline V gene (reference sequence). The V end was cut by 10 bases, the J end by 10 bases, with 17 bases between. The CDR3 bases are TGTGCCATCCGTGGGGGAAGGGAATCACCCCTCCACTTT. It specifies CAIRGGRESPLHF.

This chain joins TRBV28 and TRBJ1-4, with a weak D call TRBD1 (5 bases). This CDR3 is built from 15 residues. With 5 bases removed from V and 5 bases from J, the gap between germline ends came to 15 bases. Germline CDR1 MDHEN, CDR2 SYDVKM. The CDR3 coding sequence is TGTGCCAGCAGTGCACCGGGACGGACGAATGAAAAACTGTTTTTT. Encoded protein: CASSAPGRTNEKLFF.